This T cell receptor (beta chain) emerged from a study of PD-1 blockade in mismatch repair-deficient tumors. In this sample, this clone turned up a few times. A few pembrolizumab responders had their TCRs sequenced. Libraries were prepared by immunoSEQ multiplex PCR; TCRdb keeps only in-frame clonotypes and omits some of them. The repertoire has fewer than 60,000 clones, over 75% of them found once; the top ten carry roughly 3%. CDR3 size: 11 residues. The germline V and J ends were trimmed by 2 bases and 10 bases, with 8 bases remaining between them. Germline CDR1 and CDR2: KGHSH and LQKENI. The TCR sequence derives from an adult with mismatch repair-deficient cancer. The chain carries TRBV18 and TRBJ2-5; D unclear. The sample consisted of PBMCs, taken before pembrolizumab treatment. In DNA form, the CDR3 reads TGTGCCAGCTCACCAGAGGCGTACCAGTACTTC. Translation gives CASSPEAYQYF.